The 6 T cell receptor beta chains listed next were all sequenced from one sample in a study of blood T cells in healthy people across ages. Combining a sample-barcoded 5' primer with a J-beta primer mix, a second PCR ran for roughly 6 to 12 cycles. One entry per CDR3 protein, called by TCRdb with MiXCR from the 5' RACE reads. The table lists 1.5 million or so distinct CDR3 sequences, about 45% of them singletons. Source material: blood. The source is a woman younger than 35 in good health.

This clonotype came up a few times. The rearrangement uses TRBV5-1 and TRBJ1-1; no clear D. This CDR3 has 14 residues. Germline-derived CDR1 and CDR2 are SGHRS and YFSETQ. The V end was cut by 0 bases, the J end by 0 bases, with 6 bases between. The CDR3 protein is CASSLARLNTEAFF. CDR3 DNA sequence: TGCGCCAGCAGCTTGGCCCGGTTGAACACTGAAGCTTTCTTT.

This chain links TRBV12-3 or TRBV12-4 with TRBJ2-1; D gene ambiguous. The CDR3 is 14 residues long. The V and J ends lost 6 bases and 7 bases respectively, with 16 bases between them. The CDR3 DNA is TGTGCCAGCAGCTCCCGGAGTGTGGGGAATGAGCAGTTCTTC. Amino acids: CASSSRSVGNEQFF.

This chain joins TRBV6-1 and TRBJ1-1, with D possibly TRBD1 on 5 matching bases. Between the trimmed V and J ends, which lost 3 bases and 11 bases, there was a span of 22 bases. CDR3 size: 15 residues. Germline loops: CDR1 MNHNS, CDR2 SASEGT. CDR3 coding DNA: TGTGCCAGCAGTGAGATGGCAGGGTCAAATCGGGAGGCTTTCTTT. Translation: CASSEMAGSNREAFF.

This clonotype was picked up a small number of times. The chain has TRBV4-3 and TRBJ2-4; a possible D gene is TRBD2 (5 bases). The CDR3 extends over 15 amino acids. V was clipped by 1 base and J by 0 bases, with 7 bases between them. The germline V gene has CDR1 LGHNA and CDR2 YSLEER. The CDR3 coding sequence is TGCGCCAGCAGCCAAGGACTACTAGCCAAAAACATTCAGTACTTC. This codes for CASSQGLLAKNIQYF.

This clonotype was observed a handful of times. The genes are TRBV20-1 and TRBJ1-5; perhaps TRBD1 as D (6 bases). The CDR3 totals 14 residues. V lost 0 bases, J lost 6 bases, and 12 bases lay in between. Germline loops: CDR1 DFQATT, CDR2 SNEGSKA (reference sequence). This chain's CDR3 is CSARDGGPAQPQHF. CDR3 coding DNA: TGCAGTGCTAGAGACGGGGGGCCCGCTCAGCCCCAGCATTTT.

The V and J genes are TRBV15 and TRBJ2-1; 8 bases align to TRBD2. J gave up 4 bases and V 7 bases, and 6 bases lay outside the gene matches. In germline, CDR1 is LNHNV, CDR2 YYDKDF (reference sequence). The length of the CDR3 is 14 residues. This chain's CDR3 is CATKRELGYNEQFF. CDR3 nucleotides: TGTGCCACCAAGCGGGAGCTTGGGTACAATGAGCAGTTCTTC.